This TCR beta chain was identified during a study of blood T cells in healthy people across ages (dated by TCRdb to about 2015). With respect to the entire study: Template switching captured roughly one uniquely barcoded TCR beta cDNA molecule per two T cells in model experiments. The donors were split into four age groups: young (average about 15 years), middle-aged (about 40), aged (roughly 68) and long-lived (about 82). The study measured age-related changes in TCR beta repertoire diversity using deep sequencing normalized with unique cDNA molecular identifiers. Two additional independent replicas of 1 million unique cDNA reads from the same blood draw were analyzed for two donors (one aged 18 to 29 and one aged 80 or older).

Libraries were made using 5' RACE. Instrument used: Illumina HiSeq 2500. A second PCR of roughly 6 to 11 cycles was run with a J-beta primer mix and a sample-barcoded 5' primer. A template-switch 5' adaptor carrying 12 random nucleotides introduced a unique molecular identifier onto each TCR beta cDNA molecule. Each sample yielded at least 2.5 million CDR3-containing paired-end reads. First-strand cDNA synthesis was performed from all RNA using the Mint cDNA synthesis kit, with priming by a TRBC-specific oligonucleotide. Following uracil-DNA glycosylase treatment, all cDNA underwent a first 18-cycle PCR with the universal primers M1SS and BC2_uni_R. The source study handled its data this way. For normalization, 1 million high-quality reads were randomly selected from each sample, with every read carrying a distinct molecular identifier. Reads sharing molecular identifiers were discarded rather than binned into consensus sequences. MiTCR, run with a Q25 quality threshold and the strictest error-elimination algorithm, handled CDR3 identification, clonotype clustering and error correction. A nonparametric unseen species model with Euler transformation was used to estimate lower-bound total TCR beta diversity. TCRdb cleaned the public reads at Q25 with fastp, built clones with MiXCR and kept in-frame beta chains. Each entry is one CDR3 protein sequence, shown with its most common DNA and genes. These V and J calls rely on TCRdb rather than the paper's analysis. A total of about 840,000 distinct CDR3 sequences appear in this sample, 25% to 35% of them only once. The top ten clones comprise roughly 10% of the sample.

Results the study describes overall, beyond this receptor: Estimates of total diversity based on one million sequenced T cells were regarded as lower bounds and as underestimates. Because profiling used bulk unsorted PBMCs, naive and antigen-experienced compartments could not be compared conclusively. Observed TCR beta diversity per million T cells fell roughly linearly with age, and a significant reduction was already apparent by age roughly 40. The long-lived group showed more naive CD4+ T cells, fewer expanded clones and increased TCR diversity than the aged group, suggesting age selection. Donor CMV infection status was unknown, potentially confounding age-related changes in expanded clonotypes. The percentage of naive T cells measured by flow cytometry correlated strongly with observed TCR beta diversity.

Systemically healthy Caucasian individuals from Russia, some 40 in total and aged about 6 to 100 years, were included as donors. Around 10 milliliters of peripheral blood were collected from each donor into EDTA-treated Vacutainer tubes. Ficoll-Paque density-gradient centrifugation was used to isolate PBMCs, with at least 6.5 million per sample. Trizol reagent was used to extract total RNA from PBMCs, with at least 5 micrograms per sample. The percentages of naive CD45RAhigh/CD27high T cells were determined by flow cytometry on a PBMC aliquot from every donor. CDR1 and CDR2 (SGDLS, YYNGEE) derive from the germline V gene. The CDR3 holds 16 amino acids from the cysteine to the phenylalanine. Only CDR3 DNA remains: 48 bases, in frame from the first base. Between the V and J ends, shortened by 0 bases and 3 bases respectively, the junction contains 16 bases. In the case of this clonotype: What antigen it recognizes has not been identified. No much larger clonotype is one base removed from it; base qualities were not supplied.

The sample also formed part of further work on T cells of mothers and their children. Looking at the second paper: Nine systemically healthy Caucasian individuals, comprising three mothers and their six children, were included as donors. cDNA synthesis used all of the extracted RNA, with approximately 1.4 ug of RNA in each 15 ul reaction. In the second PCR, the M1S primer added sample barcodes and 2-4 random nucleotides. Over 9 million TCR beta CDR3 reads came from each mother, compared with millions of reads from each child. Thymic selection shapes the output of TCR recombination in a similar way in related and unrelated pairs, and inherited differences have a minor effect. Normalized repertoire overlap was always slightly but never significantly higher in related than unrelated mother-child pairs. With a sensitivity of 90 to 100 clones per million clonotypes, no persistent microchimeric T cell clones were detected. In the study, deep NGS was used to compare the TCR beta repertoires of mothers and children, and features distinguishing related mother-child pairs from unrelated individuals were sought. Mothers averaged about 40 +/- 4 years of age and children averaged around 10 +/- 4 years. After adapter ligation with NEBNext reagents, the libraries were sequenced on Illumina HiSeq 2000 with 100+100 nt paired-end reads. Mother and child libraries were prepared a month apart and sequenced in separate runs to prevent cross-contamination. Between roughly 450,000 and 2,000,000 distinct TCR beta clonotypes were identified per donor. Naive TCR beta clonotypes were estimated from low-frequency clonotypes matched to each donor's FACS-determined naive share, without sorting.

In this chain, TRBV9 is recombined with TRBJ2-7; a weak D assignment points to TRBD1 (6 bases agree). The clonotype comes from a woman in her thirties or forties in good health. Sequenced input: blood. Read as DNA, the sequence is TGTGCCAGCAGCGTAGAACAGGGCTCTAGTTACTACGAGCAGTACTTC. This codes for CASSVEQGSSYYEQYF.